The T cell receptor beta chain under discussion was sequenced for a study of OX40 agonist ivuxolimab in advanced cancers. Assay: immunoSEQ multiplex PCR; the TCRdb copy retains only in-frame clones and omits some. The sample records 60,000 to 75,000 clones, less than 90% being singletons. The germline V gene has CDR1 SGHTA and CDR2 FQGTGA. The CDR3 length is 16 residues. Trimming stripped 2 bases from V and 8 bases from J, with 22 bases between. The TCR was taken from an adult with an advanced solid tumor such as melanoma, head and neck, liver or kidney cancer. This chain joins TRBV7-3 and TRBJ2-7, with a tentative D call TRBD2 (5 bases). This sample comprised CD4+ or CD8+ T cells sorted from blood, obtained in a trial of the OX40 agonist ivuxolimab. This chain's CDR3 is CASSLAYGDSGLKQYF. The CDR3 nucleotides read TGTGCCAGCAGCTTAGCGTATGGGGATAGTGGACTGAAGCAGTACTTC.